Presented here are 26 T cell receptor beta chains from one specimen sequenced in a study of Tregs in tolerant kidney transplant recipients. The method was immunoSEQ multiplex PCR; TCRdb's version includes in-frame clones alone and lacks a portion of them. This sample has about 83,000 clones, with under 98% found just once. The sample consisted of CD4+ T cells from blood, taken before the transplant. These receptors all stem from a human donor who received a combined kidney and bone marrow transplant.

J is TRBJ1-2 and V is TRBV18, with a possible D match to TRBD1 (5 bases). The CDR3 loop spans 18 amino acids. Trimming took off 3 bases at V and 5 bases at J, with 25 bases between the two ends. Germline V CDR1 and CDR2: KGHSH, LQKENI. The CDR3 spells CASSPAIGKKRTPYGYTF. CDR3 nucleotide sequence: TGTGCCAGCTCACCGGCTATCGGTAAGAAAAGGACACCGTATGGCTACACCTTC.

This chain links TRBV7-3 with TRBJ2-1; 8 bases are a match to TRBD1. V shed 1 base, J shed 3 bases, and the junction held 2 bases outside the gene matches. The CDR3 spans 15 residues. Germline V gene data show CDR1 as SGHTA and CDR2 as FQGTGA. The CDR3 spells CASSLRGQGYNEQFF. The CDR3 DNA reads as TGTGCCAGCAGCTTAAGAGGACAGGGCTACAATGAGCAGTTCTTC.

The chain has TRBV2 and TRBJ2-1, with 9 bases matching TRBD2. V gave up 6 bases and J gave up 5 bases; unmatched junction bases: 2. The CDR3 is 13 amino acids. Germline loops: CDR1 SNHLY, CDR2 FYNNEI. The CDR3 reads CASRIAGDNEQFF. The DNA of the CDR3 is TGTGCCAGCAGAATAGCGGGGGACAATGAGCAGTTCTTC.

The J gene is TRBJ2-2, the V gene TRBV7-6; 8 bases line up with TRBD2. With V trimmed by 5 bases and J by 4 bases, 3 bases remained unmatched. CDR1 SGHVS and CDR2 FNYEAQ come from the germline V gene. The CDR3 extends over 14 amino acids. CDR3: CASSPGTSTGELFF. The CDR3 nucleotides read TGTGCCAGCAGCCCTGGGACTAGCACCGGGGAGCTGTTTTTT.

The sample holds a few counts of this clone. This chain joins TRBV5-1 and TRBJ1-2; no clear D. Germline CDR1 SGHRS, CDR2 YFSETQ. The germline V and J ends were trimmed by 0 bases and 8 bases, with 11 bases remaining between them. The CDR3 covers 13 residues. As DNA, the CDR3 is TGCGCCAGCAGCTTGGCCGGGGATGCGGGCTACACCTTC. Amino acids: CASSLAGDAGYTF.

The rearrangement uses TRBV18 and TRBJ2-5; possibly TRBD1 for D (5 bases). The CDR3 runs 12 residues. The germline gives CDR1 KGHSH, CDR2 LQKENI. V was shortened by 4 bases and J by 3 bases, with 6 bases between the two germline ends. CDR3 protein: CASSRQKETQYF. In DNA form, the CDR3 reads TGTGCCAGCTCACGACAGAAAGAGACCCAGTACTTC.

This rearrangement joins TRBV13 to TRBJ1-1, with TRBD1 identical over 7 bases. This CDR3 has 14 amino acids. J gave up 1 base and V 5 bases, and 4 bases lay outside the gene matches. The germline V gene encodes CDR1 PRHDT and CDR2 FYEKMQ (reference sequence). The CDR3 is CASSANRGNTEAFF. The CDR3 nucleotides read TGTGCCAGCAGCGCTAACAGGGGGAACACTGAAGCTTTCTTT.

This chain joins TRBV7-6 and TRBJ1-1; 7 nucleotides line up with TRBD1. Germline CDR1 SGHVS, CDR2 FNYEAQ. The V and J ends lost 5 bases and 1 base, in that order; junction bases with no gene match: 7. The CDR3 loop spans 15 amino acids. CDR3 nucleotide sequence: TGTGCCAGCAGCGCCGGGACAGTTCCGAACACTGAAGCTTTCTTT. This gives the protein CASSAGTVPNTEAFF.

The CDR3, as DNA: TGTGCCAGCATGAAGGGGCTGAGCAATCAGCCCCAGCATTTT. Translated: CASMKGLSNQPQHF. The rearrangement uses TRBV28 and TRBJ1-5, with TRBD1 as a possible D gene (5 bases). CDR1 is MDHEN, CDR2 SYDVKM, per germline. CDR3 length equals 14 residues. V dropped 7 bases and J dropped 1 base, with 11 bases sitting between them.

The chain links TRBV9 to TRBJ1-2; a weak D match, TRBD1 (5 bases). V was clipped by 4 bases and J by 4 bases, with 17 bases between them. This CDR3 is 15 amino acids long. Germline assignment: CDR1 SGDLS and CDR2 YYNGEE. In DNA form, the CDR3 reads TGTGCCAGCAGCAATACCGGCGGGGGGGGCTATGGCTACACCTTC. This sequence encodes CASSNTGGGGYGYTF.

The chain has TRBV7-2 and TRBJ2-3, with 8 nucleotides matching TRBD1. Germline values: CDR1 SGHTA, CDR2 FQGNSA. Trimming took 0 bases from V and 2 from J; bases not matched to a gene: 1. The CDR3 runs to 15 residues. CDR3 loop: CASSLAGQVTDTQYF. The CDR3 coding sequence is TGTGCCAGCAGCTTAGCGGGACAGGTCACAGATACGCAGTATTTT.

This clone was observed a handful of times. Within the sample, other DNA sequences also encode this same CDR3. The chain recombines TRBV28 with TRBJ1-4; no clear D gene. Trimming removed 6 bases at V and 7 bases at J, with 9 bases between. Germline CDR1 and CDR2: MDHEN and SYDVKM. CDR3 length: 12 amino acids. CDR3: CASSPVSEKLFF. DNA of the CDR3: TGTGCCAGCAGCCCCGTGAGTGAAAAACTGTTTTTT.

In the case of this clone: One end of the junction fails to match germline, which may point to a read error. The sample has other DNA sequences that encode this CDR3 too. V gene TRBV5-6 combines with J gene TRBJ2-1; D not resolved. Germline CDR1 SGHDT, CDR2 YYEEEE. The CDR3 is 11 residues long. CDR3 nucleotides: TGCGCCAGCAGCTTGCTCAATGAGCAGTTCTTC. Translated: CASSLLNEQFF.

The gene calls are TRBV21-1 and TRBJ2-7; TRBD2 reflects the table's D call only, with no check against the DNA. TRBV21-1 counts as a pseudogene. The CDR3 extends over 14 amino acids. In DNA form, the CDR3 reads TGTGCCAGCAGCACGGGGGAATGTTCCTACGAGCAGTACTTC. Translation: CASSTGECSYEQYF.

The chain uses TRBV11-1 and TRBJ2-3; D may be TRBD1 (6 bases). This CDR3 spans 13 amino acids. From germline, CDR1 is SGHAT and CDR2 FQDESV (reference sequence). The V end was cut by 2 bases, the J end by 3 bases, with 6 bases between. Here the CDR3 DNA reads TGTGCCAGCAGCTTAACAGGGACAGATACGCAGTATTTT. It translates to CASSLTGTDTQYF.

The chain uses TRBV2 and TRBJ2-7; 9 bases match TRBD1. This CDR3 comprises 13 residues. Per germline, CDR1 SNHLY and CDR2 FYNNEI. The trim removed 7 bases at V and 3 bases at J, leaving 4 bases unmatched. CDR3 sequence (DNA): TGTGCCAGCACCGGGGGACAGGGCTACGAGCAGTACTTC. It encodes CASTGGQGYEQYF.

V usage is TRBV7-2 and J usage is TRBJ1-5; no definite D call. CDR3 size: 15 residues. Deletions cut 1 base from V and 0 bases from J, with 7 bases between. Looked up from germline, CDR1 is SGHTA and CDR2 is FQGNSA. The CDR3 region is CASSLGDYSNQPQHF. In nucleotides, the CDR3 is TGTGCCAGCAGCTTAGGAGATTATAGCAATCAGCCCCAGCATTTT. The full variable domain, completed using reference TRBV7-2 and TRBJ1-5, is GAGVSQSPSNKVTEKGKDVELRCDPISGHTALYWYRQSLGQGLEFLIYFQGNSAPDKSGLPSDRFSAERTGGSVSTLTIQRTQQEDSAVYLCASSLGDYSNQPQHFGDGTRLSIL.

V is TRBV5-4 and J is TRBJ1-2, with TRBD1 identical over 7 bases. Germline V gene sequence: CDR1 SGHNT, CDR2 YYREEE (reference sequence). This CDR3 comprises 15 residues. V dropped 3 bases and J dropped 5; count of bases not matched to a gene: 10. The CDR3 is CASSSSTGDSYGYTF. The CDR3 bases are TGTGCCAGCAGCTCCTCCACAGGGGACTCTTATGGCTACACCTTC.

V gene TRBV9 combines with J gene TRBJ2-3, with D perhaps assigned TRBD1 or TRBD2 (6 bases each). Germline V CDR1 and CDR2: SGDLS, YYNGEE. Trimming took off 4 bases at V and 0 bases at J, with 15 bases between the two ends. The CDR3 loop spans 16 amino acids. The CDR3 bases are TGTGCCAGCAGCCTAGGGGGTAGCGGAAGCACAGATACGCAGTATTTT. This gives the protein CASSLGGSGSTDTQYF.

The chain is built from TRBV15 and TRBJ2-1; TRBD1 matches at 8 bases. J lost 4 bases, V lost 9 bases, and 5 bases had no gene match. CDR1 and CDR2 (germline): LNHNV, YYDKDF (reference sequence). This CDR3 spans 13 amino acids. This CDR3 is CATTGALYNEQFF. In nucleotides, the CDR3 is TGTGCCACGACAGGGGCCCTTTACAATGAGCAGTTCTTC. Together with reference TRBV15 and TRBJ2-1, the CDR3 gives the full variable domain: DAMVIQNPRYQVTQFGKPVTLSCSQTLNHNVMYWYQQKSSQAPKLLFHYYDKDFNNEADTPDNFQSRRPNTSFCFLDIRSPGLGDTAMYLCATTGALYNEQFFGPGTRLTVL.

This sequence joins TRBV6-5 and TRBJ1-2; D is perhaps TRBD1 (5 bases). The CDR3 contains 13 residues. Trimming removed 5 bases from V and 7 bases from J, with 14 bases in between. Germline loops: CDR1 MNHEY, CDR2 SVGAGI. CDR3 in DNA: TGTGCCAGCAGTCGGGGGGAATCGGGTGGCTACACCTTC. It encodes CASSRGESGGYTF.

The chain has TRBV5-1 and TRBJ2-7, with 9 nucleotides matching TRBD1. The CDR3 extends over 15 amino acids. V lost 4 bases to trimming and J lost 5 bases; unmatched junction nucleotides: 10. Germline CDR1 and CDR2: SGHRS and YFSETQ. The CDR3 sequence is CASSLLTGGQDEQYF. CDR3 nucleotide sequence: TGCGCCAGCAGCCTATTGACAGGGGGTCAGGACGAGCAGTACTTC.

The J gene is TRBJ1-2, the V gene TRBV5-1; 7 bases align to TRBD1. CDR1 and CDR2 from the germline V gene are SGHRS and YFSETQ. V shed 0 bases, J shed 5 bases, and the junction held 7 bases outside the gene matches. There are 15 residues in the CDR3. CDR3 sequence: CASSLGTGLEYGYTF. The CDR3 DNA reads as TGCGCCAGCAGCTTGGGGACAGGCTTAGAATATGGCTACACCTTC.

V usage is TRBV4-3 and J usage is TRBJ2-1; D possibly corresponds to TRBD2 (5 bases). CDR1 and CDR2 (germline): LGHNA, YSLEER. This CDR3 contains 15 residues. The V and J ends lost 2 bases and 0 bases respectively, with 8 bases between them. The CDR3 loop is CASSQTGSSYNEQFF. The CDR3 nucleotides read TGCGCCAGCAGCCAAACGGGGAGCTCCTACAATGAGCAGTTCTTC.

The chain links TRBV12-5 to TRBJ2-3; 9 nucleotides match TRBD2. The trim removed 2 bases at V and 3 bases at J, leaving 9 bases unmatched. In germline, CDR1 is LGHNT, CDR2 FRNRAP. The CDR3 has 17 amino acids. CDR3 sequence reads: CASGLILAGLGTDTQYF. The CDR3 DNA reads as TGTGCTAGTGGTTTGATCCTAGCGGGATTAGGAACAGATACGCAGTATTTT.

The V gene is TRBV7-6, the J gene TRBJ2-1, with 8 bases fitting TRBD2. CDR1 SGHVS and CDR2 FNYEAQ come from the germline V gene. CDR3 size: 16 residues. V shed 5 bases, J shed 0 bases, and the junction held 6 bases outside the gene matches. CDR3 DNA: TGTGCCAGCAGCGCCCTCAGCGGGAGCTCCTACAATGAGCAGTTCTTC. Its translation is CASSALSGSSYNEQFF. Variable domain in full (rest from reference TRBV7-6 and TRBJ2-1): GAGVSQSPRYKVTKRGQDVALRCDPISGHVSLYWYRQALGQGPEFLTYFNYEAQQDKSGLPNDRFSAERPEGSISTLTIQRTEQRDSAMYRCASSALSGSSYNEQFFGPGTRLTVL.